One sample yielded the 2 T cell receptor beta chains listed below, sequenced in a study of molecular identifiers for immune sequencing clone quantification. TCRdb re-called the PCR reads with MiXCR, one entry per CDR3 protein. The table lists about 65,000 distinct CDR3 sequences, 18% of them singletons. Sequencing was performed on naive CD8+ T cells from blood, with Jurkat cell RNA spiked in. Subset defined: FACS-sorted CD8+CD4-CCR7+CD45RA+ naive T cells. Every receptor here comes from a human donor in good health. Some libraries in this study had Jurkat cell RNA spiked in.

In this sample, this clonotype turned up many times. An end of the junction does not agree with germline; a read error may underlie this. The chain joins TRBV7-7 to TRBJ2-3; the D is unclear. Germline CDR1 and CDR2: SSHAT and FNYEAQ (reference sequence). The length of the CDR3 is 13 residues. The CDR3 nucleotides are TGTGCTAGCAGCTTAGAAAAGTGGGATACGCAGTATTTT. Translation gives CASSLEKWDTQYF.

This clonotype was observed many times. The rearrangement links TRBV5-4 to TRBJ2-3, with TRBD2 matching 8 bases. The CDR3 consists of 19 residues. From germline, CDR1 is SGHNT and CDR2 YYREEE (reference sequence). With 4 bases clipped from V and 2 bases from J, the junction kept 18 bases outside the gene matches. For the CDR3, the DNA is TGTGCCAGCAGCGAAGGACTAGCAAGGAGGCAGCCATACACAGATACGCAGTATTTT. Encoded protein: CASSEGLARRQPYTDTQYF.